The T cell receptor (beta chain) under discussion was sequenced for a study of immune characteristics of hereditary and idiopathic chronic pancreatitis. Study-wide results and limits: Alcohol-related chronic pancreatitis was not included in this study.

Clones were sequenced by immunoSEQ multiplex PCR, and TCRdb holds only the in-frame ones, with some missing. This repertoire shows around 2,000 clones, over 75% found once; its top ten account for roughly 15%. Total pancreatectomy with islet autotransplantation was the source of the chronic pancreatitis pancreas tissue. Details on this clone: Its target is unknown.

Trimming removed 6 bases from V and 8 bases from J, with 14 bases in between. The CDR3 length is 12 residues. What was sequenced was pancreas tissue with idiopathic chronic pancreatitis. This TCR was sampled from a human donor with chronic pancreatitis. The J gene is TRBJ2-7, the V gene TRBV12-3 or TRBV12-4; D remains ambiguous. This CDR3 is CASSRGNGQQYF. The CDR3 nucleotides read TGTGCCAGCAGCCGCGGCAATGGCCAGCAGTACTTC.